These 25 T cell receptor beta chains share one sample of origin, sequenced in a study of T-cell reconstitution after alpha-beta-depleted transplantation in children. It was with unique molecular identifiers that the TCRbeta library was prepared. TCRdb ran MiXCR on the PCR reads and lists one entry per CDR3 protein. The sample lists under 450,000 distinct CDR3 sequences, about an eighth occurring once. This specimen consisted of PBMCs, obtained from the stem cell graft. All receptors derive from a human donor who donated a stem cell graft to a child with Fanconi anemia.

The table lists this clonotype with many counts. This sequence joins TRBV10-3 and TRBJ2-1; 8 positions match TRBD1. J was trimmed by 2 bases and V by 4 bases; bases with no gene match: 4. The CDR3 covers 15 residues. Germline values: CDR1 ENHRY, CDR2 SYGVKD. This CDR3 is CAISGDRTTYNEQFF. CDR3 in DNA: TGTGCCATCAGTGGGGACAGGACGACCTACAATGAGCAGTTCTTC.

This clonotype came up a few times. CDR3 residues: CASSPGDFNTGELFF. The CDR3 region has the DNA TGTGCCAGCAGCCCGGGGGACTTTAACACCGGGGAGCTGTTTTTT. The chain employs TRBV9 and TRBJ2-2; D perhaps matches TRBD2 (6 bases). Trimming shortened V by 4 bases and J by 2 bases, and 12 bases separated the two germline ends. Per germline, CDR1 SGDLS and CDR2 YYNGEE. The CDR3 loop spans 15 amino acids. Filled out from reference TRBV9 and TRBJ2-2, the complete variable domain reads DSGVTQTPKHLITATGQRVTLRCSPRSGDLSVYWYQQSLDQGLQFLIQYYNGEERAKGNILERFSAQQFPDLHSELNLSSLELGDSALYFCASSPGDFNTGELFFGEGSRLTVL.

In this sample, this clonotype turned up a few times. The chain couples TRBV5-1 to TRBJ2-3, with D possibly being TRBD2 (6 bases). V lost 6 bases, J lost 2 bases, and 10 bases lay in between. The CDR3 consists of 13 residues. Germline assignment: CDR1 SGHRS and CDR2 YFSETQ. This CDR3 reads CASTRDNTDTQYF. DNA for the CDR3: TGCGCCAGCACGCGGGATAACACAGATACGCAGTATTTT.

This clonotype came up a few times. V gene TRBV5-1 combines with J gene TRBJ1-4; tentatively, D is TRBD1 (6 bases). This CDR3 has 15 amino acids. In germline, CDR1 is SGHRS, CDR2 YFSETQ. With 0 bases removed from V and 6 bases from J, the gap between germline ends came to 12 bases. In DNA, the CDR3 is TGCGCCAGCAGCTTGGTCGAGGGGGGAGATGAAAAACTGTTTTTT. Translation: CASSLVEGGDEKLFF.

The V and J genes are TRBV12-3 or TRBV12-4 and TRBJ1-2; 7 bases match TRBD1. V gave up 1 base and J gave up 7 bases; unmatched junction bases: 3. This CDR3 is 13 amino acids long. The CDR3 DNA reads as TGTGCCAGCAGTTTAGGGGGACAGTTTGGCTACACCTTC. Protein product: CASSLGGQFGYTF.

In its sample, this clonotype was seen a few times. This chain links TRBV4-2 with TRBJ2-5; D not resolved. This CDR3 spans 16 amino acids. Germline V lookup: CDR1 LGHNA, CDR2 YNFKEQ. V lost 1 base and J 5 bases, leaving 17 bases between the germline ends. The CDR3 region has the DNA TGTGCCAGCAGCCAAGTTTCGGTAGGGTCGCGCGAGACCCAGTACTTC. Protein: CASSQVSVGSRETQYF.

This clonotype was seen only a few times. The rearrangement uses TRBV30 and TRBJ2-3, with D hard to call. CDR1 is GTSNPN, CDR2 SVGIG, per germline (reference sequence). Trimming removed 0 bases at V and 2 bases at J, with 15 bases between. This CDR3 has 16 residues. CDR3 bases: TGTGCCTGGAGTGTTGGGGAAGCCTCACTCACAGATACGCAGTATTTT. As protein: CAWSVGEASLTDTQYF.

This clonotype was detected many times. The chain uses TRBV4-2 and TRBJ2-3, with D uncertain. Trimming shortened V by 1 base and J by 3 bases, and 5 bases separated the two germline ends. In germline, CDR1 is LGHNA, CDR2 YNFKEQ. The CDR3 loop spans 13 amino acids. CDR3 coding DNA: TGTGCCAGCAGCCAAGCCCCGACAGATACGCAGTATTTT. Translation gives CASSQAPTDTQYF.

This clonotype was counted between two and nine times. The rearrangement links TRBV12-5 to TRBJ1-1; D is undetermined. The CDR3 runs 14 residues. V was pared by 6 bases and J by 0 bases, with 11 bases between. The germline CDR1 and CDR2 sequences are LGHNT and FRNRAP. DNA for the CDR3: TGTGCTAGTGGACAAGGACGGTTGAACACTGAAGCTTTCTTT. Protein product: CASGQGRLNTEAFF.

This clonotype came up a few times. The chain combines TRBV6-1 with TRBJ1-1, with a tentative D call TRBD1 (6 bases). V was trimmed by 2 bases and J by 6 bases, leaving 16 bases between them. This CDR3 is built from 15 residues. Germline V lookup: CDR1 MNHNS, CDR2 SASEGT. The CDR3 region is CASSEIPGARSEAFF. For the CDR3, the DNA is TGTGCCAGCAGTGAAATACCGGGGGCCCGCTCTGAAGCTTTCTTT.

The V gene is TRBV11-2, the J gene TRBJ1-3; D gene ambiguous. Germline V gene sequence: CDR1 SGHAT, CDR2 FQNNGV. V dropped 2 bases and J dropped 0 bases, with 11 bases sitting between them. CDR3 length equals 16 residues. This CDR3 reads CASSLTAWASGNTIYF. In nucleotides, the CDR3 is TGTGCCAGCAGCTTAACAGCTTGGGCCTCTGGAAACACCATATATTTT.

CDR3 sequence reads: CAISESSAGEAFF. The CDR3 DNA follows: TGTGCCATCAGTGAGTCGAGTGCCGGTGAAGCTTTCTTT. This rearrangement joins TRBV10-3 to TRBJ1-1; D uncertain. Germline CDR1 is ENHRY and CDR2 is SYGVKD. The V end lost 0 bases, the J end lost 7 bases, and 9 bases lay between the germline ends. This CDR3 spans 13 amino acids.

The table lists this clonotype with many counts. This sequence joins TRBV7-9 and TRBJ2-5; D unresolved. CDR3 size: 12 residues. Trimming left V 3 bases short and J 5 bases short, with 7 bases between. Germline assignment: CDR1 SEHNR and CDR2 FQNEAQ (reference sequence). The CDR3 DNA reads TGTGCCAGCAGCTTGCTGGGGGAGACCCAGTACTTC. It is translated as CASSLLGETQYF.

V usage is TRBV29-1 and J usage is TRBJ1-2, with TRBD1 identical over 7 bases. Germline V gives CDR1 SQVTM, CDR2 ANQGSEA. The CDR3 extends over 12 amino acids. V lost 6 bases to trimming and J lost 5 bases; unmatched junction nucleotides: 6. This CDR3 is CSVAGTAYGYTF. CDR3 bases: TGCAGCGTCGCCGGGACAGCATATGGCTACACCTTC. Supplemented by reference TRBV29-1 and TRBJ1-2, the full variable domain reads SAVISQKPSRDICQRGTSLTIQCQVDSQVTMMFWYRQQPGQSLTLIATANQGSEATYESGFVIDKFPISRPNLTFSTLTVSNMSPEDSSIYLCSVAGTAYGYTFGSGTRLTVV.

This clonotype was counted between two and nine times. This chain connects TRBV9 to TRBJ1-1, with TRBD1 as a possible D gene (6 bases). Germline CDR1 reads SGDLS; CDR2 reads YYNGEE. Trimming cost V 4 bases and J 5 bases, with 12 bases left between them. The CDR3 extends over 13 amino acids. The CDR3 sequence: CASSPPQGTEAFF. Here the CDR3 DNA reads TGTGCCAGCAGCCCACCACAGGGAACTGAAGCTTTCTTT.

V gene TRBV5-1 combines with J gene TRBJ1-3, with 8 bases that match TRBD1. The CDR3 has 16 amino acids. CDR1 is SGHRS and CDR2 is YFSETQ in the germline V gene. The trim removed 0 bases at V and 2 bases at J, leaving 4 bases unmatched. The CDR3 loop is CASSLAPTGAGNTIYF. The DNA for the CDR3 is TGCGCCAGCAGCTTGGCACCGACAGGGGCTGGAAACACCATATATTTT.

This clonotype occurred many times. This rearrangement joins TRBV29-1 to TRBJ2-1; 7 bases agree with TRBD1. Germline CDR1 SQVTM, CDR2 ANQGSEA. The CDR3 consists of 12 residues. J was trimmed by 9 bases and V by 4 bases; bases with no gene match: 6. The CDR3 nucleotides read TGCAGCGTTGGTGAGGGGGCAGGTGAGCAGTTCTTC. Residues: CSVGEGAGEQFF.

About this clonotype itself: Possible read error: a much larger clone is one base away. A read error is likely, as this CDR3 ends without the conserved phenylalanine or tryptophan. The CDR3 reads CASSLADGTGNTEAFY. CDR3 DNA sequence: TGTGCCAGCAGCTTAGCCGACGGGACAGGGAACACTGAAGCTTTCTAT. The J gene is TRBJ1-1, the V gene TRBV7-6; 8 positions agree with TRBD1. CDR3 size: 16 residues. Germline lookup yields CDR1 SGHVS and CDR2 FNYEAQ. Trimming cost V 0 bases and J 1 base; bases outside gene matches: 4.

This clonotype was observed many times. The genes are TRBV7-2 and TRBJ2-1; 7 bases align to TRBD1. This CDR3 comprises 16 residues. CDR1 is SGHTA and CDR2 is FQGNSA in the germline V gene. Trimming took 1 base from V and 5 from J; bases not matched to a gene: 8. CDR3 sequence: CASSLEGTALNNEQFF. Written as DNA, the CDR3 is TGTGCCAGCAGCTTAGAAGGGACAGCCCTTAACAATGAGCAGTTCTTC.

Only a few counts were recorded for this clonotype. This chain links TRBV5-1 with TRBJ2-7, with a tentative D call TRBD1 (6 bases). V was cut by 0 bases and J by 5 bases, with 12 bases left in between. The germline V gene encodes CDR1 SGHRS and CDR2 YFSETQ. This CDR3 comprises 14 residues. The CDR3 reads CASSLAKAGDEQYF. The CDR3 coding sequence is TGCGCCAGCAGCTTGGCCAAGGCAGGGGACGAGCAGTACTTC.

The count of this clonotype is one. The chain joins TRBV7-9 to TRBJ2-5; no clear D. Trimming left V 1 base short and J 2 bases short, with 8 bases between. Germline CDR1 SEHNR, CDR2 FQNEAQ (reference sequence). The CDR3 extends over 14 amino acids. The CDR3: CASSLEARQETQYF. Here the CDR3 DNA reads TGTGCCAGCAGCTTAGAAGCCAGACAAGAGACCCAGTACTTC.

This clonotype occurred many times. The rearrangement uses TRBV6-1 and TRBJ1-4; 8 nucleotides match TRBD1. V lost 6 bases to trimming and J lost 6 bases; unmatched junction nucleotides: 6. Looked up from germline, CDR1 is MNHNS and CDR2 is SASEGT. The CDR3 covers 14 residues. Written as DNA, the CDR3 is TGTGCCAGCAGCACGGGACAGGTAGATGAAAAACTGTTTTTT. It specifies CASSTGQVDEKLFF.

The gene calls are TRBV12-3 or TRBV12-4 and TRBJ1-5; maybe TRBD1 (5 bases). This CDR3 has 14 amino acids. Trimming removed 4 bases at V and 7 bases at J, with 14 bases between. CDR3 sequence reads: CASSSGRSGQPQHF. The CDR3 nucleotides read TGTGCCAGCAGTTCGGGACGCTCGGGACAGCCCCAGCATTTT.

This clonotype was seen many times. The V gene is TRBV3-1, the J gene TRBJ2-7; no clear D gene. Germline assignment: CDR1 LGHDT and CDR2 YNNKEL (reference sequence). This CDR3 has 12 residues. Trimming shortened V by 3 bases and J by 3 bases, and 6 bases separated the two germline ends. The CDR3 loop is CASSQGIYEQYF. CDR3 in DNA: TGTGCCAGCAGCCAGGGAATCTACGAGCAGTACTTC.

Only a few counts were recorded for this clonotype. CDR3 in amino acids: CASSLATGNNSPLHF. The CDR3 DNA sequence: TGCGCCAGCAGCTTGGCAACAGGGAATAATTCACCCCTCCACTTT. This sequence joins TRBV5-1 and TRBJ1-6, with D perhaps TRBD1 (6 bases). The CDR3 has 15 amino acids. V dropped 0 bases and J dropped 5 bases, with 9 bases sitting between them. Germline CDR1 and CDR2: SGHRS and YFSETQ.